This TCR beta chain was captured by sequencing in a study of blood T cell repertoires in COVID-19. About the research overall: Spain, Italy and the United States supplied samples that represented acute and convalescent COVID-19.

The germline gives CDR1 LNHDA, CDR2 SQIVND (reference sequence). CDR3 size: 17 residues. J gave up 0 bases and V 3 bases, and 6 bases lay outside the gene matches. This study enrolled people aged roughly 18 to 100 from about two dozen US geographic areas. Measured with immunoSEQ multiplex PCR; TCRdb has only the in-frame clones, and not every one. The repertoire holds about 300,000 clones, with under 90% as singletons. The V gene is TRBV19, the J gene TRBJ1-5; 9 positions agree with TRBD1. Sequencing was done on a sample of PBMCs or T cells enriched from blood (not recorded which). This receptor was identified in a woman aged 45-60 years who had been exposed to COVID-19. The CDR3 DNA reads TGTGCCAGTAGTATGGAGACAGGGGGAAATAGCAATCAGCCCCAGCATTTT. Its translation: CASSMETGGNSNQPQHF.